The clone carrying this T cell receptor (beta chain) was recorded at least ten times. The data were obtained in a study of T and B cells in COVID-19 patients. Multiplex PCR with BIOMED2 TRB-A/B primer pools amplified TRB rearrangements. Using its own MiXCR run on the multiplex PCR reads, TCRdb lists one record per CDR3 protein. The profile shows approximately 13,000 distinct CDR3 sequences, 28% of them singletons. CDR3 size: 13 residues. From germline, CDR1 is LNHDA and CDR2 SQIVND (reference sequence). V was shortened by 4 bases and J by 1 base, with 7 bases between the two germline ends. From blood, about 220-500 ng of genomic DNA served as TRB template.

The source is a human donor who had recovered from COVID-19. This chain uses TRBV19 with TRBJ1-1, with no clear D. Sequencing was performed on blood. Here the CDR3 DNA reads TGTGCCAGTAGTAATAACCAGAACACTGAAGCTTTCTTT. Translated, it gives CASSNNQNTEAFF.